The T cell receptor (beta chain) under discussion was sequenced for a study of T cell changes during pregnancy in multiple sclerosis. The V and J ends lost 5 bases and 5 bases respectively, with 18 bases between them. The CDR3 is 15 amino acids. Germline CDR1 LNHDA, CDR2 SQIVND (reference sequence). Assay: immunoSEQ multiplex PCR; the TCRdb copy retains only in-frame clones and omits some. The sample comprises about 54,000 clones, 91% of which are singletons, and roughly 1.1% rests with the top ten. The sequence came from a female donor in good health, enrolled as a control in a pregnancy study. The sample here was peripheral blood, taken after pregnancy. J is TRBJ1-1 and V is TRBV19; possible D gene TRBD1, 6 bases. The CDR3 is CASSLNRVWRTEAFF. The CDR3 DNA reads TGTGCCAGTAGTTTGAACAGGGTTTGGAGGACTGAAGCTTTCTTT.